These T cell receptor beta chains were read from a single sample in a study of CD8 T cells in ankylosing spondylitis. Each CDR3 protein gets one entry after TCRdb re-called the 5' RACE reads with MiXCR. The sample records about 210,000 distinct CDR3 sequences, 7.3% being singletons. The sequenced material came from blood, either unsorted or a sorted T cell fraction (not recorded which). These receptors were collected from a male donor with ankylosing spondylitis. The CDR3 runs from the conserved cysteine through the conserved F or W. Each record gives: J gene, V gene, clone size, D gene, CDR3 DNA, CDR3 protein. The D gene is left open where the match is weak. The size entry is marked missing in some rows and otherwise reads once, few, many or a size class.

TRBJ2-6	TRBV28	few	TRBD1	TGTGCCAGCAGATCGGGACAGGGGGCGCCCGGGGCCAACGTCCTGACTTTC	CASRSGQGAPGANVLTF
TRBJ2-7	TRBV27	many	NA	TGTGCCAGCAGTCCCGGACAGCTAGGCTACGAGCAGTACTTC	CASSPGQLGYEQYF
TRBJ2-1	TRBV27	many	NA	TGTGCCAGCAGTTTAATGGCGGGGAAAGAGCAGTTCTTC	CASSLMAGKEQFF
TRBJ2-7	TRBV12-3/TRBV12-4	many	TRBD2	TGTGCCAGCAGTCCCCAGGGTGGTAGCGGGGGCGAGCAGTACTTC	CASSPQGGSGGEQYF
TRBJ1-2	TRBV4-3	many	TRBD1	TGCGCCAGCAGCCAAGGACAGGGGAACGGCTACACCTTC	CASSQGQGNGYTF
TRBJ1-3	TRBV10-3	NA	NA	TGTGCCATCGGAGGACCGAGCTCTGGAAACACCATATATTTT	CAIGGPSSGNTIYF
TRBJ2-3	TRBV4-3	few	TRBD1	TGCGCCAGCAGCCGCTTGACAGGGGTGGGTACGCAGTATTTT	CASSRLTGVGTQYF
TRBJ2-2	TRBV5-6	many	TRBD1	TGTGCCAGCATCACCCGGGACAGGGGAACCGGGGAGCTGTTTTTT	CASITRDRGTGELFF
TRBJ2-7	TRBV12-3/TRBV12-4	many	NA	TGTGCCAGCAGTTTATTTCCTGGCGAGCAGTACTTC	CASSLFPGEQYF
TRBJ2-2	TRBV7-6	NA	TRBD2	TGTGCCAGCAGCAGACTAGCGGTTAACACCGGGGAGCTGTTTTTT	CASSRLAVNTGELFF
TRBJ2-1	TRBV2	many	TRBD2	TGTGCCAGCAGACGGACTAGCGGGGCTTTCAGCTCCTACAATGAGCAGTTCTTC	CASRRTSGAFSSYNEQFF
TRBJ2-7	TRBV6-2/TRBV6-3	many	TRBD1	TGTGCCAGCAGTTACTTAGGACAGGCCTACGAGCAGTACTTC	CASSYLGQAYEQYF
TRBJ2-3	TRBV5-1	many	NA	TGCGCCAGCAGCTTGGAGGACAGAGGGGCAGATACGCAGTATTTT	CASSLEDRGADTQYF
TRBJ2-7	TRBV6-1	many	NA	TGTGCCAGCAGTCCTTACAAGCGGGCGAGCTCCTACGAGCAGTACTTC	CASSPYKRASSYEQYF
TRBJ2-7	TRBV7-9	few	NA	TGTGCCAGCAGCGCCCGCGGGACCGCCAAAGCCTACGAGCAGTACTTC	CASSARGTAKAYEQYF
TRBJ2-3	TRBV6-5	NA	NA	TGTGCCAGCAGTTACTGGGCGGGTCACACAGATACGCAGTATTTT	CASSYWAGHTDTQYF
TRBJ1-6	TRBV11-2	few	NA	TGTGCCAGCAGCTTAGTAACAGGCGAACTCGGGGATAATTCACCCCTCCACTTT	CASSLVTGELGDNSPLHF
TRBJ2-7	TRBV13	many	NA	TGTGCCAGCACCCCGGGACAAACCTACGAGCAGTACTTC	CASTPGQTYEQYF
TRBJ2-1	TRBV9	many	NA	TGTGCCAGCAGCGTTGATAGGGAATCCTACAATGAGCAGTTCTTC	CASSVDRESYNEQFF
TRBJ2-3	TRBV20-1	many	NA	TGCAGTGCTGCCCCGTGGGGATTCGCCACAGATACGCAGTATTTT	CSAAPWGFATDTQYF
TRBJ1-2	TRBV19	NA	NA	TGTGCCAGTAGTTTCGGGACAAATGGCTACACCTTC	CASSFGTNGYTF
TRBJ2-1	TRBV14	many	NA	TGTGCCAGCAGCCAACTAAGGTCCTACAATGAGCAGTTCTTC	CASSQLRSYNEQFF
TRBJ2-7	TRBV14	many	TRBD1	TGTGCCAGCAGCCAGCGGGGACAGGGTTACGAGCAGTACTTC	CASSQRGQGYEQYF
TRBJ2-7	TRBV4-3	few	NA	TGCGCCAGCAGCCAAGAGGGAGGCAGCTACGAGCAGTACTTC	CASSQEGGSYEQYF
TRBJ2-5	TRBV5-6	many	NA	TGTGCCAGCAGCGGGACCCCTAGCAGGAAATGGGAGACCCAGTACTTC	CASSGTPSRKWETQYF